Listed here are 8 T cell receptor beta chains from one sample, sequenced in a study of identical twins. TCRdb re-analysed the 5' RACE reads in MiXCR, keeping a single row per CDR3 protein. The sample records approximately 600,000 distinct CDR3 sequences, about 7% being singletons. This sample was shared with a second study, whose subject was yellow fever vaccine responses in identical twins.

Input material: PBMCs. These receptors came from a woman between 18 and 29 years old in good health.

The rearrangement uses TRBV3-1 and TRBJ1-1; the D is unclear. Germline CDR1 reads LGHDT; CDR2 reads YNNKEL (reference sequence). Between the trimmed V and J ends, which lost 1 base and 6 bases, there was a span of 9 bases. This CDR3 has 13 amino acids. CDR3 sequence: CASSQGRAPEAFF. The CDR3 DNA reads TGTGCCAGCAGCCAAGGGAGGGCCCCTGAAGCTTTCTTT.

The chain is built from TRBV5-1 and TRBJ2-2, with 7 nucleotides matching TRBD2. The ends lost 0 bases at V and 6 bases at J; junction bases unmatched: 8. This CDR3 spans 16 amino acids. CDR1 is SGHRS, CDR2 YFSETQ, per germline. The CDR3 loop reads CASSLVLRGMAGELFF. DNA of the CDR3: TGCGCCAGCAGCTTGGTTTTGCGGGGGATGGCCGGGGAGCTGTTTTTT.

There are a few counts of this clonotype. The genes are TRBV12-3 or TRBV12-4 and TRBJ1-1; D ambiguous. V lost 1 base, J lost 7 bases, and 10 bases lay in between. This CDR3 contains 13 residues. The CDR3: CASSLDGGLEAFF. In DNA, the CDR3 is TGTGCCAGCAGTTTAGATGGAGGGCTTGAAGCTTTCTTT.

This clonotype was observed a few times. V gene TRBV28 combines with J gene TRBJ2-7; possibly TRBD2 for D (6 bases). V lost 10 bases and J lost 0, with 16 bases in between. CDR1 is MDHEN and CDR2 is SYDVKM in the germline V gene. The CDR3 sequence is 14 residues long. In DNA, the CDR3 is TGTGCCATTCAACCCCGGGACTCCTCCTACGAGCAGTACTTC. It translates to CAIQPRDSSYEQYF.

This clonotype was detected many times. This chain joins TRBV3-1 and TRBJ2-3; D gene ambiguous. The ends were cut back, 0 bases at V and 0 bases at J, with 13 bases in the middle. Germline CDR1 and CDR2: LGHDT and YNNKEL (reference sequence). The CDR3 is 17 residues long. The CDR3 spells CASSQEGLASSTDTQYF. In nucleotides, the CDR3 is TGTGCCAGCAGCCAAGAAGGGCTCGCGTCTAGCACAGATACGCAGTATTTT.

This clonotype was detected only a few times. The chain carries TRBV20-1 and TRBJ2-7, with TRBD2 as a possible D gene (6 bases). Trimming took 6 bases from V and 4 from J, leaving 22 bases between them. Germline CDR1 and CDR2: DFQATT and SNEGSKA (reference sequence). The CDR3 totals 15 residues. CDR3 amino acids: CSAREAGLALYEQYF. For the CDR3, the DNA is TGCAGTGCCCGAGAGGCGGGACTGGCCCTATACGAGCAGTACTTC.

This clonotype was picked up a small number of times. The rearrangement uses TRBV20-1 and TRBJ1-4, with 10 bases identical to TRBD1. The V and J ends lost 6 bases and 6 bases, in that order; junction bases with no gene match: 7. The CDR3 covers 14 residues. In germline, CDR1 is DFQATT, CDR2 SNEGSKA (reference sequence). For the CDR3, the DNA is TGCAGTGCCGAAGGAGGGACAGGGGATGAAAAACTGTTTTTT. Amino acid sequence: CSAEGGTGDEKLFF.

This clonotype was observed many times. The chain has TRBV5-1 and TRBJ2-1, with D perhaps matching TRBD1 or TRBD2 (5 bases each). Trimming removed 4 bases at V and 5 bases at J, with 16 bases between. The CDR3 is 15 amino acids. Germline CDR1 and CDR2: SGHRS and YFSETQ. CDR3 in amino acids: CASSLTGTPNNEQFF. CDR3 sequence (DNA): TGCGCCAGCAGCCTGACCGGGACCCCCAACAATGAGCAGTTCTTC.